This entry is about one T cell receptor (beta chain). Symptom resolution, clearance, or two negative PCRs marked the recovered donors of Cohort 3. The sample originates from a study of blood T cell repertoires in COVID-19. Background on the study: Samples taken during acute and convalescent COVID-19 were collected in the United States, Italy and Spain. From T cells, B-cell-depleted T cells, or PBMCs came the material, which was cDNA or gDNA.

The table came from immunoSEQ multiplex PCR; TCRdb's copy has only in-frame clones and leaves some out. Of hundreds of thousands of clones listed, 87% are singletons. Trimming took 3 bases from V and 4 from J; bases not matched to a gene: 8. The CDR3 totals 17 residues. Germline CDR1 MNHEY, CDR2 SMNVEV (reference sequence). The sequencing input was PBMCs or T cells enriched from blood (not recorded which). The V call is TRBV27, the J call TRBJ2-3, with 12 positions matching TRBD2. The sequence came from a woman aged 25 to 39 who had recovered from COVID-19. For the CDR3, the DNA is TGTGCCAGCAGTTTCCTCCTGACTAGCGGGAGTTCAGATACGCAGTATTTT. Translation: CASSFLLTSGSSDTQYF.